These 10 T cell receptor beta chains came from one sample sequenced in a study of identical twins. TCRdb called the 5' RACE reads again in MiXCR, with one record for every CDR3 protein. The sample shows around 570,000 distinct CDR3 sequences, over 8.5% of them seen only once. These data also formed part of another study, on yellow fever vaccine responses in identical twins.

Sequencing input: PBMCs. The receptors derive from a woman in her late teens or twenties in good health.

This clonotype was observed a handful of times. This sequence joins TRBV5-1 and TRBJ2-6, with TRBD1 as a possible D gene (6 bases). The germline CDR1 and CDR2 sequences are SGHRS and YFSETQ. Deletions cut 6 bases from V and 2 bases from J, with 24 bases between. This CDR3 contains 19 residues. This chain's CDR3 is CASKLVPIGSGAGANVLTF. As DNA, the CDR3 is TGCGCCAGCAAATTAGTCCCCATTGGCTCAGGGGCTGGGGCCAACGTCCTGACTTTC. The entire variable domain, with the rest obtained from reference TRBV5-1 and TRBJ2-6, is as follows: KAGVTQTPRYLIKTRGQQVTLSCSPISGHRSVSWYQQTPGQGLQFLFEYFSETQRNKGNFPGRFSGRQFSNSRSEMNVSTLELGDSALYLCASKLVPIGSGAGANVLTFGAGSRLTVL.

This clonotype has only a few counts. The chain couples TRBV4-1 to TRBJ2-5; TRBD2 aligns across 11 bases. Trimming at V came to 4 bases and at J to 2 bases, leaving 12 bases not matched to a gene. The CDR3 has 18 amino acids. Germline values: CDR1 MGHRA, CDR2 YSYEKL. CDR3 in DNA: TGCGCCAGCAGCCGCTCACTCTCTAGCGGGGGGTTACAAGAGACCCAGTACTTC. This codes for CASSRSLSSGGLQETQYF.

V usage is TRBV29-1 and J usage is TRBJ2-6; TRBD1 is a possible D gene (8 bases). CDR1 is SQVTM and CDR2 is ANQGSEA in the germline V gene. Deletions cut 2 bases from V and 0 bases from J, with 17 bases between. CDR3 length: 18 amino acids. The CDR3 is CSVEIQGGEISGANVLTF. In DNA form, the CDR3 reads TGCAGCGTTGAAATACAGGGGGGGGAAATCTCTGGGGCCAACGTCCTGACTTTC.

A few counts support this clonotype. This chain joins TRBV12-3 or TRBV12-4 and TRBJ2-2, with D perhaps matching TRBD1 (6 bases). The CDR3 is 15 residues long. Deletions cut 6 bases from V and 3 bases from J, with 14 bases between. The CDR3 loop reads CASRGDTPYTGELFF. The CDR3 DNA reads as TGTGCCAGCAGGGGGGACACTCCATACACCGGGGAGCTGTTTTTT.

This clonotype was found many times. The genes are TRBV7-9 and TRBJ1-5; D uncertain. Deletions cut 1 base from V and 9 bases from J, with 10 bases between. Per the germline V gene, CDR1 is SEHNR and CDR2 is FQNEAQ (reference sequence). This CDR3 has 13 residues. The CDR3 region has the DNA TGTGCCAGCAGCTTAGGCTCCGGGCGGCCCCAGCATTTT. Translation gives CASSLGSGRPQHF.

A few counts support this clonotype. The gene calls are TRBV11-2 and TRBJ2-7; no reliable D call. Germline CDR1 is SGHAT and CDR2 is FQNNGV. V was trimmed by 6 bases and J by 2 bases, leaving 8 bases between them. The CDR3 totals 12 residues. CDR3 DNA sequence: TGTGCCAGCAGAATCGAGACCTACGAGCAGTACTTC. This codes for CASRIETYEQYF. Using reference TRBV11-2 and TRBJ2-7 for the parts outside the CDR3, the full variable domain is EAGVAQSPRYKIIEKRQSVAFWCNPISGHATLYWYQQILGQGPKLLIQFQNNGVVDDSQLPKDRFSAERLKGVDSTLKIQPAKLEDSAVYLCASRIETYEQYFGPGTRLTVT.

The chain employs TRBV27 and TRBJ2-2, with 7 bases lining up with TRBD2. Germline V lookup: CDR1 MNHEY, CDR2 SMNVEV (reference sequence). Trimming at V came to 3 bases and at J to 13 bases, leaving 14 bases not matched to a gene. The CDR3 is made up of 15 amino acids. The CDR3 bases are TGTGCCAGCAGTTTGTCGAGGAGCGGGGAGGGAGGGCTGTTTTTT. Amino acids: CASSLSRSGEGGLFF.

CDR3 coding DNA: TGTGCCAGCAGCGTAGCCGGGACAGCAACCAAGAAGCAGTACTTC. Amino acids: CASSVAGTATKKQYF. The chain couples TRBV9 to TRBJ2-7, with 7 bases matching TRBD1. The V gene end was trimmed by 0 bases and the J gene end by 8 bases; junction bases not matched to a gene: 11. From germline, CDR1 is SGDLS and CDR2 YYNGEE. This CDR3 has 15 residues.

In nucleotides, the CDR3 is TGTGCCAGCAGCTTCAAGGGTCGGCCCGGGGAGCTGTTTTTT. It encodes CASSFKGRPGELFF. This sequence joins TRBV5-6 and TRBJ2-2; D is unresolved. This CDR3 region has 14 residues. Trimming took off 2 bases at V and 6 bases at J, with 11 bases between the two ends. CDR1 and CDR2 (germline): SGHDT, YYEEEE.

This clonotype came up many times. This chain uses TRBV14 with TRBJ2-2; D unclear. CDR3 length: 14 amino acids. The germline V gene has CDR1 SGHDN and CDR2 FVKESK. Trimming pared 0 bases from V and 4 bases from J, leaving 6 bases between. CDR3 sequence (DNA): TGTGCCAGCAGCCAAGAATCCCTCACCGGGGAGCTGTTTTTT. It translates to CASSQESLTGELFF.